Presented here are 26 T cell receptor beta chains from one specimen sequenced in a study of OX40 agonist ivuxolimab in advanced cancers. Clones were read by immunoSEQ multiplex PCR, and TCRdb kept only the in-frame ones, dropping some. This sample has about 81,000 clones; around 80% occur once, and the top ten carry 6.6%. Here the sequenced sample was CD4+ or CD8+ T cells sorted from blood, taken in a trial of the OX40 agonist ivuxolimab. These receptors were collected from an adult with an advanced solid tumor such as melanoma, head and neck, liver or kidney cancer.

The V call is TRBV5-1, the J call TRBJ2-3; D is uncertain. V lost 3 bases and J lost 0, with 11 bases in between. The germline CDR1 and CDR2 sequences are SGHRS and YFSETQ. This CDR3 comprises 15 residues. The CDR3 here is CASSSNSISTDTQYF. The CDR3 nucleotides read TGCGCCAGCAGCTCCAACTCAATAAGCACAGATACGCAGTATTTT.

This clone was counted a few times. The CDR3 sequence: CASSTQGNTIYF. CDR3 bases: TGTGCCAGCAGCACCCAAGGAAACACCATATATTTT. This rearrangement joins TRBV7-9 to TRBJ1-3, with D unclear. CDR1 is SEHNR, CDR2 FQNEAQ, per germline (reference sequence). Trimming shortened V by 5 bases and J by 4 bases, and 6 bases separated the two germline ends. This CDR3 has 12 amino acids.

The chain carries TRBV6-6 and TRBJ2-1; possible D gene TRBD1, 6 bases. Trimming left V 6 bases short and J 8 bases short, with 23 bases between. This CDR3 spans 16 amino acids. CDR1 MNHNY and CDR2 SVGAGI come from the germline V gene (reference sequence). As DNA, the CDR3 is TGTGCCAGCAGCTCTCAAACAGGGACCCCGGACGATGAGCAGTTCTTC. Protein: CASSSQTGTPDDEQFF.

This chain links TRBV13 with TRBJ1-3; unclear D gene. CDR1 and CDR2 (germline): PRHDT, FYEKMQ (reference sequence). CDR3 length: 15 amino acids. V was clipped by 0 bases and J by 0 bases, with 6 bases between them. CDR3 coding DNA: TGTGCCAGCAGCTTAGGCTGGAACTCTGGAAACACCATATATTTT. It specifies CASSLGWNSGNTIYF.

The chain carries TRBV6-5 and TRBJ2-1, with 9 positions matching TRBD2. The germline V gene encodes CDR1 MNHEY and CDR2 SVGAGI. The CDR3 runs to 14 residues. J gave up 2 bases and V 6 bases, and 2 bases lay outside the gene matches. This CDR3 is CASSIAGAYNEQFF. The DNA of the CDR3 is TGTGCCAGCAGCATAGCGGGGGCCTACAATGAGCAGTTCTTC.

In its sample, this clone was seen a few times. The J gene is TRBJ1-1, the V gene TRBV5-1; no definite D call. The V gene's germline CDR1 is SGHRS and CDR2 YFSETQ. Trimming pared 5 bases from V and 2 bases from J, leaving 7 bases between. This CDR3 comprises 12 residues. The CDR3 DNA follows: TGCGCCAGCAGGAAGGCCAACACTGAAGCTTTCTTT. It codes for CASRKANTEAFF.

The CDR3 nucleotides read TGTGCCAGCAGTCCCCGGGACGTCAATCAGCCCCAGCATTTT. Amino acid sequence: CASSPRDVNQPQHF. The genes are TRBV6-1 and TRBJ1-5; a possible D gene is TRBD1 (5 bases). V lost 5 bases and J 3 bases, leaving 11 bases between the germline ends. CDR3 length: 14 residues. Germline V CDR1 and CDR2: MNHNS, SASEGT.

This chain uses TRBV2 with TRBJ2-3; 16 bases agree with TRBD2. CDR3 size: 16 residues. V gave up 6 bases and J gave up 6 bases; unmatched junction bases: 6. Per the germline V gene, CDR1 is SNHLY and CDR2 is FYNNEI. The CDR3 loop reads CASRPGTSGGADTQYF. The CDR3 DNA reads as TGTGCCAGCAGACCCGGGACTAGCGGGGGGGCGGATACGCAGTATTTT.

CDR3 coding DNA: TGTGCCAGCAGCTCCCTCAACGAGCAGTACTTC. Its protein product is CASSSLNEQYF. The J gene is TRBJ2-7, the V gene TRBV7-2; no clear D. This CDR3 has 11 amino acids. V lost 4 bases and J lost 5, with 6 bases in between. In germline, CDR1 is SGHTA, CDR2 FQGNSA.

The chain couples TRBV9 to TRBJ1-1; unclear D gene. V lost 2 bases and J 7 bases, leaving 15 bases between the germline ends. This CDR3 region has 14 residues. Germline CDR1 reads SGDLS; CDR2 reads YYNGEE. DNA for the CDR3: TGTGCCAGCAGCGTGGAACAGAGGCATGGTGAAGCTTTCTTT. Protein product: CASSVEQRHGEAFF.

CDR3 region: CASSQGPQLENTEAFF. In nucleotides, the CDR3 is TGCGCCAGCAGCCAAGGCCCCCAACTAGAGAACACTGAAGCTTTCTTT. The rearrangement joins TRBV4-1 to TRBJ1-1; D unclear. CDR3 length equals 16 residues. Germline loops: CDR1 MGHRA, CDR2 YSYEKL. The ends were cut back, 1 base at V and 1 base at J, with 13 bases in the middle.

V is TRBV28 and J is TRBJ2-5; D perhaps matches TRBD1 (6 bases). V shed 2 bases and J shed 4 bases, with 11 bases lying between them. This CDR3 is 14 amino acids long. The V gene's germline CDR1 is MDHEN and CDR2 SYDVKM. DNA for the CDR3: TGTGCCAGCAGTTTACAGGGGTGGCGAGAGACCCAGTACTTC. The encoded protein is CASSLQGWRETQYF.

This chain links TRBV29-1 with TRBJ2-3; tentatively, D is TRBD1 (6 bases). The CDR3 length is 13 residues. Germline CDR1 is SQVTM and CDR2 is ANQGSEA. With 3 bases removed from V and 2 bases from J, the gap between germline ends came to 9 bases. CDR3 DNA sequence: TGCAGCGTTGAGGACAGTCTCACAGATACGCAGTATTTT. It translates to CSVEDSLTDTQYF.

The rearrangement joins TRBV5-1 to TRBJ1-3; possibly TRBD1 for D (6 bases). CDR1 SGHRS and CDR2 YFSETQ come from the germline V gene. Trimming took off 4 bases at V and 0 bases at J, with 14 bases between the two ends. The CDR3 runs 16 residues. DNA of the CDR3: TGCGCCAGCAGCGCGGGGGACACCTACTCTGGAAACACCATATATTTT. Translated, it gives CASSAGDTYSGNTIYF.

The V call is TRBV5-1, the J call TRBJ2-1; TRBD1 agrees at 11 bases. Unmatched junction bases numbered 5, after V lost 3 bases and J lost 6 bases. The CDR3 sequence is 15 residues long. CDR1 SGHRS and CDR2 YFSETQ come from the germline V gene. The chain's CDR3 is CASSYGQGAFNEQFF. The CDR3 region has the DNA TGCGCCAGCAGCTACGGACAGGGGGCGTTCAATGAGCAGTTCTTC.

The V call is TRBV9, the J call TRBJ2-7, with TRBD1 as a possible D gene (6 bases). V lost 1 base, J lost 6 bases, and 14 bases lay in between. This CDR3 has 14 amino acids. In germline, CDR1 is SGDLS, CDR2 YYNGEE. CDR3 DNA: TGTGCCAGCAGCGTAACTGGCAGGGGTCCCGAGCAGTACTTC. This translates into CASSVTGRGPEQYF.

The V gene is TRBV5-1, the J gene TRBJ2-3, with 11 bases aligning to TRBD2. The V gene end was trimmed by 3 bases and the J gene end by 2 bases; junction bases not matched to a gene: 8. CDR1 is SGHRS, CDR2 YFSETQ, per germline. The CDR3 consists of 17 residues. The CDR3 nucleotides read TGCGCCAGCAGCTCCAATTTAGCGGGAGGGATCACAGATACGCAGTATTTT. It specifies CASSSNLAGGITDTQYF.

The chain has TRBV7-2 and TRBJ2-3, with D unresolved. The CDR3 spans 13 residues. In germline, CDR1 is SGHTA, CDR2 FQGNSA. The V and J ends lost 5 bases and 3 bases respectively, with 9 bases between them. CDR3 DNA sequence: TGTGCCAGCAGCCTCTCCCGAACAGATACGCAGTATTTT. This translates into CASSLSRTDTQYF.

This clone has just a few counts. The J gene is TRBJ2-7, the V gene TRBV27; either TRBD1 or TRBD2 may supply D (5 bases each). V dropped 1 base and J dropped 5 bases, with 12 bases sitting between them. This CDR3 is built from 14 residues. Germline-derived CDR1 and CDR2 are MNHEY and SMNVEV (reference sequence). CDR3 protein: CASSLWGSSHEQYF. The CDR3, as DNA: TGTGCCAGCAGTTTATGGGGGAGTTCCCACGAGCAGTACTTC.

CDR3 in amino acids: CASSISQAFGNTIYF. Here the CDR3 DNA reads TGTGCCAGTAGTATATCCCAAGCCTTCGGAAACACCATATATTTT. The V call is TRBV19, the J call TRBJ1-3; no clear D gene. Per the germline V gene, CDR1 is LNHDA and CDR2 is SQIVND (reference sequence). Trimming took off 2 bases at V and 4 bases at J, with 12 bases between the two ends. CDR3 length: 15 residues.

Here the CDR3 reads CASSQVFPPLHF. The CDR3 bases are TGTGCCAGCAGCCAAGTTTTCCCGCCCCTCCACTTT. This chain links TRBV4-2 with TRBJ1-6; D remains ambiguous. Trimming pared 1 base from V and 13 bases from J, leaving 8 bases between. Germline CDR1 is LGHNA and CDR2 is YNFKEQ. The CDR3 sequence is 12 residues long.

The rearrangement links TRBV28 to TRBJ2-5; D may be TRBD1 (6 bases). Germline-derived CDR1 and CDR2 are MDHEN and SYDVKM. The germline V and J ends were trimmed by 5 bases and 4 bases, with 14 bases remaining between them. The CDR3 is made up of 14 amino acids. The CDR3, as DNA: TGTGCCAGCAGTGAAACAGGGCCCGGAGAGACCCAGTACTTC. It codes for CASSETGPGETQYF.

This chain links TRBV28 with TRBJ2-2; 9 nucleotides match TRBD2. This CDR3 spans 17 amino acids. J lost 5 bases, V lost 5 bases, and 12 bases had no gene match. CDR1 is MDHEN and CDR2 is SYDVKM in the germline V gene. This chain's CDR3 is CASSVAGVGARTGELFF. Written as DNA, the CDR3 is TGTGCCAGCAGTGTAGCGGGAGTAGGGGCGAGGACCGGGGAGCTGTTTTTT.

This clone was picked up a small number of times. The rearrangement uses TRBV6-5 and TRBJ2-5; possibly TRBD1 or TRBD2 for D (5 bases each). V lost 6 bases and J lost 4, with 6 bases in between. The CDR3 contains 11 residues. Germline V gene sequence: CDR1 MNHEY, CDR2 SVGAGI. CDR3: CASRRGETQYF. The CDR3 bases are TGTGCCAGCAGGAGGGGAGAGACCCAGTACTTC.

This clone was counted only a few times. J is TRBJ1-5 and V is TRBV2; 7 bases agree with TRBD1. Germline assignment: CDR1 SNHLY and CDR2 FYNNEI. The CDR3 length is 15 residues. Unmatched junction bases numbered 6, after V lost 2 bases and J lost 5 bases. The CDR3 DNA reads TGTGCCAGCAGTGAATCGGCAGGGGGTTATCAGCCCCAGCATTTT. It yields the protein CASSESAGGYQPQHF.

The chain couples TRBV6-5 to TRBJ1-1; no clear D gene. Trimming took 4 bases from V and 1 from J, leaving 4 bases between them. The CDR3 has 12 amino acids. In germline, CDR1 is MNHEY, CDR2 SVGAGI. The CDR3 DNA follows: TGTGCCAGCAGTTCAGCGAACACTGAAGCTTTCTTT. Translating it yields CASSSANTEAFF.